This is a list of T cell receptor beta chains from one sample in a study of blood T cell repertoires in COVID-19. Data came from immunoSEQ multiplex PCR; TCRdb stores just in-frame clones and leaves some out. The table records 95,000 to 150,000 clones, approximately 87% of them present only once. Specimen: peripheral blood. These TCRs come from a woman aged 45-65 years with acute or convalescent COVID-19. Each CDR3 is given with its conserved first and last residue. The order of the fields is V gene, clone size, J gene, D gene, CDR3 protein, CDR3 DNA. D genes are given only for firm matches. Rows may omit the clone size; those that give it use once, few, many or a size class.

TRBV12-3/TRBV12-4	-	TRBJ1-2	-	CASSLRQRGYTF	TGTGCCAGCAGTCTCCGACAGCGAGGCTACACCTTC
TRBV7-2	-	TRBJ1-5	TRBD1	CASSFGQGVNQPQHF	TGTGCCAGCAGCTTCGGACAGGGGGTCAATCAGCCCCAGCATTTT
TRBV30	-	TRBJ1-1	-	CAWSGSSPGAEAFF	TGTGCCTGGAGCGGGTCCTCCCCCGGAGCTGAAGCTTTCTTT
TRBV3-1/TRBV3-2	-	TRBJ2-5	-	CASSQVGAGETQYF	TGTGCCAGCAGCCAAGTAGGGGCGGGGGAGACCCAGTACTTC
TRBV6-2/TRBV6-3	-	TRBJ1-1	-	CASSNSATEAFF	TGTGCCAGCAGTAACAGTGCAACTGAAGCTTTCTTT
TRBV5-8	-	TRBJ1-6	-	CASSLRGKSYNSPLHF	TGTGCCAGCAGCCTACGGGGGAAGTCCTATAATTCACCCCTCCACTTT
TRBV18	-	TRBJ2-2	-	CASSIQNTGELFF	TGTGCCAGCTCAATACAGAACACCGGGGAGCTGTTTTTT
TRBV4-1	-	TRBJ1-2	-	CASSKGDFYGYTF	TGCGCCAGCTCTAAAGGCGACTTCTATGGCTACACCTTC
TRBV3-1/TRBV3-2	-	TRBJ1-1	-	CASSRVNTEAFF	TGTGCCAGCAGCCGAGTGAACACTGAAGCTTTCTTT
TRBV6-2/TRBV6-3	-	TRBJ1-1	-	CASSYWANTEAFF	TGTGCCAGCAGTTACTGGGCGAACACTGAAGCTTTCTTT
TRBV3-1/TRBV3-2	-	TRBJ1-1	-	CASSQDLVTGAGTEAFF	TGTGCCAGCAGCCAAGATCTGGTCACGGGAGCTGGTACTGAAGCTTTCTTT
TRBV10-3	few	TRBJ2-7	-	CAISEDRSSYEQYF	TGTGCCATCAGTGAAGACAGAAGCTCCTACGAGCAGTACTTC
TRBV12-3/TRBV12-4	-	TRBJ2-7	-	CASSSNYEQYF	TGTGCCAGCAGTTCCAACTACGAGCAGTACTTC
TRBV4-1	once	TRBJ1-1	-	CASSQLRVNTEAFF	TGCGCCAGCAGCCAGCTCAGGGTGAACACTGAAGCTTTCTTT
TRBV11-3	-	TRBJ2-7	-	CASSLQYEQYF	TGTGCCAGCAGCTTACAGTACGAGCAGTACTTC
TRBV15	-	TRBJ1-2	-	CATSTQSPGIYGYTF	TGTGCCACCAGCACCCAGTCCCCAGGGATCTATGGCTACACCTTC
TRBV7-2	-	TRBJ2-5	TRBD1	CASSPVWTGETQYF	TGTGCCAGCAGCCCTGTCTGGACAGGAGAGACCCAGTACTTC
TRBV18	-	TRBJ1-5	TRBD1	CASSDVDRGPQHF	TGTGCCAGCTCAGACGTAGACAGGGGGCCCCAGCATTTT
TRBV14	-	TRBJ2-7	-	CASTPAGSFSYEQYF	TGTGCCAGCACCCCCGCGGGCTCATTTTCCTACGAGCAGTACTTC
TRBV3-1/TRBV3-2	-	TRBJ2-7	-	CASSQESRVPYEQYF	TGTGCCAGCAGCCAAGAAAGCAGGGTGCCCTACGAGCAGTACTTC
TRBV20-1	-	TRBJ1-2	-	CSASVLGGGHGYTF	TGCAGTGCTAGTGTTCTAGGGGGAGGGCATGGCTACACCTTC
TRBV5-1	once	TRBJ1-2	TRBD1	CASSRGTLRDGYTF	TGCGCCAGCTCCAGGGGGACCCTTCGGGATGGCTACACCTTC
TRBV5-6	once	TRBJ1-3	TRBD1	CASSVDRGGNTIYF	TGTGCCAGCAGCGTGGACAGGGGTGGAAACACCATATATTTT
TRBV2	many	TRBJ1-2	-	CASSSIRWAYGYTF	TGTGCCAGCAGCTCAATACGGTGGGCCTATGGCTACACCTTC
TRBV10-3	-	TRBJ2-1	-	CAIREGAAINEQFF	TGTGCCATCCGTGAAGGAGCGGCTATCAATGAGCAGTTCTTC
TRBV7-9	-	TRBJ2-3	TRBD1	CASSPGTGDTQYF	TGTGCCAGCAGCCCAGGGACAGGGGATACGCAGTATTTT
TRBV6-2/TRBV6-3	-	TRBJ2-2	-	CASSFRTFPTNTGELFF	TGTGCCAGCAGTTTCCGGACTTTCCCGACGAACACCGGGGAGCTGTTTTTT
TRBV11-3	-	TRBJ2-1	TRBD1	CASSRDRDRNEQFF	TGTGCCAGCAGTCGAGATCGGGACAGAAATGAGCAGTTCTTC
TRBV10-3	-	TRBJ2-6	TRBD1	CAIRTGTGGSGANVLTF	TGTGCCATCAGAACCGGGACAGGGGGCTCTGGGGCCAACGTCCTGACTTTC
TRBV24-1	once	TRBJ2-3	-	CATSDSGLGEDTQYF	TGTGCCACCAGTGATTCGGGACTGGGAGAGGATACGCAGTATTTT